These 18 T cell receptor beta chains were sequenced from one sample in a study of graft-versus-host responses after intestinal transplantation. Repertoires were generated with immunoSEQ multiplex PCR, while TCRdb's copy carries only in-frame clones and drops some. Seen here are approximately 50,000 clones, approximately 84% observed once, and the top ten hold 0.35% to 0.55%. These receptors lack a known antigen. This sample comprised unstimulated CD4+ T cells sorted from spleen or lymph node cells, obtained before transplant. The receptors here all came from a human donor who was the organ donor for an intestinal transplant.

The chain carries TRBV18 and TRBJ2-7, with D possibly being TRBD2 (5 bases). Germline CDR1 reads KGHSH; CDR2 reads LQKENI. Trimming shortened V by 6 bases and J by 4 bases, and 10 bases separated the two germline ends. The CDR3 extends over 12 amino acids. CDR3 nucleotide sequence: TGTGCCAGCTCCCTACTAGAGTACGAGCAGTACTTC. This gives the protein CASSLLEYEQYF.

This rearrangement joins TRBV9 to TRBJ1-2, with TRBD1 matching 11 bases. V lost 4 bases to trimming and J lost 0 bases; unmatched junction nucleotides: 8. CDR1 is SGDLS and CDR2 is YYNGEE in the germline V gene. The CDR3 is 17 residues long. CDR3 coding DNA: TGTGCCAGCAGCACCTACGGACAGGGGGCAACTAACTATGGCTACACCTTC. The encoded protein is CASSTYGQGATNYGYTF.

This clone was counted a single time. V is TRBV4-3 and J is TRBJ1-4; D unresolved. Germline loops: CDR1 LGHNA, CDR2 YSLEER. Trimming shortened V by 4 bases and J by 6 bases, and 15 bases separated the two germline ends. The CDR3 is made up of 15 amino acids. The CDR3 loop is CASSRTRTSYEKLFF. In DNA form, the CDR3 reads TGCGCCAGCAGCCGAACCCGGACGTCGTATGAAAAACTGTTTTTT.

Here the CDR3 reads CASSLVGGRYQETQYF. CDR3 coding DNA: TGTGCCAGCAGCTTAGTAGGGGGACGATACCAAGAGACCCAGTACTTC. The rearrangement uses TRBV7-2 and TRBJ2-5, with D tentatively TRBD1 (6 bases). CDR1 and CDR2 from the germline V gene are SGHTA and FQGNSA. This CDR3 is built from 16 residues. V dropped 1 base and J dropped 0 bases, with 12 bases sitting between them.

The rearrangement uses TRBV21-1 and TRBJ1-1. TRBV21-1 is flagged as a pseudogene. The CDR3 runs to 12 residues. CDR3 sequence (DNA): TGTGCCAGCAGCAAAGTGAGGGGAAAGGCTTTCTTT. It is translated as CASSKVRGKAFF.

The gene calls are TRBV6-6 and TRBJ2-1; 10 nucleotides line up with TRBD2. This CDR3 region has 16 residues. Trimming cost V 6 bases and J 7 bases; bases outside gene matches: 12. Germline V gene lookup returns CDR1 MNHNY and CDR2 SVGAGI (reference sequence). CDR3 residues: CASRFSGTSEYNEQFF. In DNA, the CDR3 is TGTGCCAGCAGATTCTCCGGGACTAGCGAATATAATGAGCAGTTCTTC.

In regard to this clone: The same CDR3 is also encoded by other DNA sequences in this sample. The chain couples TRBV18 to TRBJ2-7; a possible D gene is TRBD1 (6 bases). The CDR3 sequence is 13 residues long. Trimming left V 0 bases short and J 3 bases short, with 6 bases between. Germline assignment: CDR1 KGHSH and CDR2 LQKENI. The CDR3 reads CASSPPGGYEQYF. CDR3 bases: TGTGCCAGCTCACCACCAGGGGGCTACGAGCAGTACTTC.

The chain employs TRBV4-2 and TRBJ2-3; D may be TRBD2 (6 bases). The CDR3 has 14 residues. V lost 1 base to trimming and J lost 1 base, with 6 bases between them. Germline loops: CDR1 LGHNA, CDR2 YNFKEQ. CDR3 coding DNA: TGTGCCAGCAGCCAAGCTAGCGGCACAGATACGCAGTATTTT. The encoded protein is CASSQASGTDTQYF.

This chain connects TRBV5-1 to TRBJ2-5, with D possibly TRBD1 on 5 matching bases. Between the trimmed V and J ends, which lost 0 bases and 5 bases, there was a span of 11 bases. Germline CDR1 and CDR2: SGHRS and YFSETQ. The length of the CDR3 is 14 residues. DNA of the CDR3: TGCGCCAGCAGCTTGGTGGGCCCAGGGGAGACCCAGTACTTC. Protein product: CASSLVGPGETQYF.

The rearrangement joins TRBV29-1 to TRBJ2-3; 12 bases agree with TRBD2. V was clipped by 6 bases and J by 5 bases; unmatched bases: 21. The CDR3 covers 19 residues. Germline V gene sequence: CDR1 SQVTM, CDR2 ANQGSEA. The CDR3 spells CSVDLEASGRAGGLDTQYF. CDR3 DNA: TGCAGCGTGGACCTGGAGGCTAGCGGGAGGGCCGGGGGGTTAGATACGCAGTATTTT.

This chain joins TRBV2 and TRBJ2-5; no definite D call. Trimming shortened V by 2 bases and J by 7 bases, and 14 bases separated the two germline ends. In germline, CDR1 is SNHLY, CDR2 FYNNEI. This CDR3 contains 14 residues. This CDR3 is CASSESYRSGTQYF. Written as DNA, the CDR3 is TGTGCCAGCAGTGAAAGTTATCGGTCCGGGACCCAGTACTTC.

The table lists this clone with a few counts. V is TRBV5-4 and J is TRBJ2-7, with 10 bases identical to TRBD1. Germline V lookup: CDR1 SGHNT, CDR2 YYREEE (reference sequence). This CDR3 is built from 14 residues. V was pared by 5 bases and J by 2 bases, with 4 bases of the junction left unmatched. The CDR3 nucleotides are TGTGCCAGCAGGGTGACAGGGGGCCCCTACGAGCAGTACTTC. This gives the protein CASRVTGGPYEQYF.

The chain couples TRBV10-2 to TRBJ2-1; TRBD2 matches at 12 bases. Germline V lookup: CDR1 WSHSY, CDR2 SAAADI. The CDR3 is made up of 17 amino acids. The ends lost 3 bases at V and 4 bases at J; junction bases unmatched: 7. CDR3 coding DNA: TGCGCCAGCAGTGACCTCAGACTAGCGGGGGAGTACAATGAGCAGTTCTTC. This translates into CASSDLRLAGEYNEQFF.

J is TRBJ2-1 and V is TRBV7-9; 11 bases agree with TRBD2. Germline lookup yields CDR1 SEHNR and CDR2 FQNEAQ (reference sequence). V was pared by 5 bases and J by 9 bases, with 18 bases of the junction left unmatched. This CDR3 is built from 18 residues. The chain's CDR3 is CASSTRLQLAGAFSEQFF. DNA for the CDR3: TGTGCCAGCAGCACTCGCCTACAACTAGCGGGAGCATTCAGTGAGCAGTTCTTC.

V gene TRBV6-5 combines with J gene TRBJ2-7; 7 positions agree with TRBD1. The CDR3 contains 14 residues. The V segment lost 5 bases and the J segment 5 bases; nucleotides outside the gene matches: 9. Germline CDR1 reads MNHEY; CDR2 reads SVGAGI. This chain's CDR3 is CASSNRQGMDEQYF. CDR3 DNA sequence: TGTGCCAGCAGTAACCGACAGGGAATGGACGAGCAGTACTTC.

The chain combines TRBV6-5 with TRBJ2-4, with D possibly being TRBD1 or TRBD2 (5 bases each). The CDR3 extends over 14 amino acids. The ends were cut back, 4 bases at V and 6 bases at J, with 13 bases in the middle. Germline CDR1 MNHEY, CDR2 SVGAGI. CDR3 region: CASSWSRDGNIQYF. DNA of the CDR3: TGTGCCAGCAGTTGGAGCCGGGACGGAAACATTCAGTACTTC.

The V and J genes are TRBV6-6 and TRBJ2-3; D call uncertain. Germline loops: CDR1 MNHNY, CDR2 SVGAGI (reference sequence). The CDR3 sequence is 12 residues long. V gave up 1 base and J gave up 11 bases, with 10 bases separating them. DNA for the CDR3: TGTGCCAGCAGTTACTTAGGAGAGAGGCAGTATTTT. It specifies CASSYLGERQYF.

Note on this clone: Because the CDR3 is missing its conserved closing phenylalanine or tryptophan, this is likely a read error. This chain connects TRBV9 to TRBJ1-2; 11 bases are shared with TRBD1. Unmatched junction bases numbered 1, after V lost 0 bases and J lost 0 bases. The CDR3 is 16 residues long. Germline CDR1 is SGDLS and CDR2 is YYNGEE. Written as DNA, the CDR3 is TGTGCCAGCAGCGTAGCGGGACAGGGGGCTAACTATGGCTACACCCTC. As protein: CASSVAGQGANYGYTL.